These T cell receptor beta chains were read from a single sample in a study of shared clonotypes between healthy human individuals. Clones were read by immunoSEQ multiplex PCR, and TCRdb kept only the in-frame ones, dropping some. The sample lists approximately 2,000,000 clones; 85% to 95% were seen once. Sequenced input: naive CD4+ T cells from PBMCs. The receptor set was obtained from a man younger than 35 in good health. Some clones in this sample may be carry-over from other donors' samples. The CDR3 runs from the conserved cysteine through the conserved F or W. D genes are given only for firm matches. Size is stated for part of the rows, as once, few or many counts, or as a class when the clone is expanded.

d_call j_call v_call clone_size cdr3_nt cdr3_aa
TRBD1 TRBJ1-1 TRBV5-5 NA TGTGCCAGCAGCTTGGCGACAGGGGGACCGAACACTGAAGCTTTCTTT CASSLATGGPNTEAFF
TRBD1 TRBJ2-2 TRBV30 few TGTGCCTGGAGTGTCAGGGGGACCGGGGAGCTGTTTTTT CAWSVRGTGELFF
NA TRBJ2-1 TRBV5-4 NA TGTGCCAGCAGCTTGGCGGCTAACTCCTACAATGAGCAGTTCTTC CASSLAANSYNEQFF
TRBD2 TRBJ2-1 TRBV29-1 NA TGCAGCGTTGGGCCGACTAGCGGGGTATACAATGAGCAGTTCTTC CSVGPTSGVYNEQFF
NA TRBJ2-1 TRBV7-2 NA TGTGCCAGCAGCTTAGTAATCGGGTCCTCCTACAATGAGCAGTTCTTC CASSLVIGSSYNEQFF
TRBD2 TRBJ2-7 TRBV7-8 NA TGTGCCAGCAGCTTAGGGGGCCGGGTAAGGACTAGCGGAAACTACGAGCAGTACTTC CASSLGGRVRTSGNYEQYF
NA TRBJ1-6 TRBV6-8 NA TGTGCCAGCAGTGGACAACTCCACTTT CASSGQLHF
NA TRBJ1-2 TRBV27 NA TGTGCCAGCAGTTTATTCGCAGGCTATGGCTACACCTTC CASSLFAGYGYTF
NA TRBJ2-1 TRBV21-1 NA TGTGCCAGCAGCAAAGAGGACAGGGATAAGTACAATGAGCAGTTCTTC CASSKEDRDKYNEQFF
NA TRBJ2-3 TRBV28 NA TGTGCCAGCCGGGGAGATGGCACAGATACGCAGTATTTT CASRGDGTDTQYF
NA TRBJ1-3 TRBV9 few TGTGCCAGCAGCGTCACAGGGACCTCTGGAAACACCATATATTTT CASSVTGTSGNTIYF
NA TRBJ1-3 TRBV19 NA TGTGCCAGTAGCCCCCTCGGGATAGGGGCTGGAAACACCATATATTTT CASSPLGIGAGNTIYF
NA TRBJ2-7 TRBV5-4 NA TGTGCCAGCAGCTTGGGGGCTGGGTACGAGCAGTACTTC CASSLGAGYEQYF
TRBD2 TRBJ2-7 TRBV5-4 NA TGTGCCAGCAGCTCGTGGACTAGCGGGAGGGCCGAGCAGTACTTC CASSSWTSGRAEQYF
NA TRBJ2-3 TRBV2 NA TGTGCCAGCAGTGAGGGGCGGCTAAGCACAGATACGCAGTATTTT CASSEGRLSTDTQYF
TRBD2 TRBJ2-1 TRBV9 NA TGTGCCAGCTCCGGGACTAGGGCTCACAATGAGCAGTTCTTC CASSGTRAHNEQFF
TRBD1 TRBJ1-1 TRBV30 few TGTGCCTGGAGTGTACAGGGGTACACTGAAGCTTTCTTT CAWSVQGYTEAFF
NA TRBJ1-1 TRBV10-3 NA TGTGCCATCAGTGAAGCTGGGAGCACTGAAGCTTTCTTT CAISEAGSTEAFF
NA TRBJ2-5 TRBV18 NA TGTGCCAGCTCACCAATGAGGAGGGAATACCAAGAGACCCAGTACTTC CASSPMRREYQETQYF
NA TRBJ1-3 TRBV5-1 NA TGCGCCAGCAGGCCGACGACAGCTGGAAACACCATATATTTT CASRPTTAGNTIYF
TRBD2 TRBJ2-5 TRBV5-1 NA TGCGCCAGCAGCCGGAACGGACTAGCGGGTTCAGAGACCCAGTACTTC CASSRNGLAGSETQYF
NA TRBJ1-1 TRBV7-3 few TGTGCCAGCAGTCTTGACGCGAACACTGAAGCTTTCTTT CASSLDANTEAFF
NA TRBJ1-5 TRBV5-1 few TGCGCCAGCAGCTTGGGGGGTAGCAATCAGCCCCAGCATTTT CASSLGGSNQPQHF
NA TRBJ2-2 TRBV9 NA TGTGCCAGCAGCCCCTCCTCGGTCCCCCGGCCCGGGGAGCTGTTTTTT CASSPSSVPRPGELFF
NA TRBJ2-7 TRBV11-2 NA TGTGCCAGCAGCCTAGGGCCCTTGTGGTACGAGCAGTACTTC CASSLGPLWYEQYF
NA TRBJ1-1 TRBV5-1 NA TGCGCCAGCAGCTTTTCGTTGAACACTGAAGCTTTCTTT CASSFSLNTEAFF
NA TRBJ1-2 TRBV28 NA TGTGCCAGCAGGGGGGGGACGGTCCAAGGCTACACCTTC CASRGGTVQGYTF
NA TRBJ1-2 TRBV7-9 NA TGTGCCAGCAGCTTAGCTCCAGCCACTAACTATGGCTACACCTTC CASSLAPATNYGYTF
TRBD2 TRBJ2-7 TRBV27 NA TGTGCCAGCAGTTCCAGGCTAGCGGGACTCGGCGAGCAGTACTTC CASSSRLAGLGEQYF
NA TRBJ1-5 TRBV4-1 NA TGCGCCAGCAGCCAAGAAGGAGGGGGCAATCAGCCCCAGCATTTT CASSQEGGGNQPQHF
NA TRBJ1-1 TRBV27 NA TGTGCCAGCAGTTTCAAGCTACCGGCTGAAGCTTTCTTT CASSFKLPAEAFF
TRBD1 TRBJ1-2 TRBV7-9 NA TGTGCCAGCAGCTCAGGGGGGTTGGATGGCTACACCTTC CASSSGGLDGYTF
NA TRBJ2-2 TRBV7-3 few TGTGCCAGCAGCTTACTCGGCAACACCGGGGAGCTGTTTTTT CASSLLGNTGELFF
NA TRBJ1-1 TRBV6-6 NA TGTGCCAGCAAAAGGGCAGACTTCACTGAAGCTTTCTTT CASKRADFTEAFF
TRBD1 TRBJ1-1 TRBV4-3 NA TGCGCCAGCAGCCAAGAAAGGGGGCTTGAAGCTTTCTTT CASSQERGLEAFF
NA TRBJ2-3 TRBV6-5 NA TGTGCCAGCAGTTACATCAGATCCCAGGCGCAGTATTTT CASSYIRSQAQYF
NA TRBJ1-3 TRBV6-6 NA TGTGCCAGCTCCTTGGGGGGGTCTGGAAACACCATATATTTT CASSLGGSGNTIYF
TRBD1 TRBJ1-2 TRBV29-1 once TGCAGCGCAAATCCAGGGGGCCTCGTTGATGGCTACACCTTC CSANPGGLVDGYTF
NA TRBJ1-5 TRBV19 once TGTGCCAGTAGGCAGGGATTTTATAGCAATCAGCCCCAGCATTTT CASRQGFYSNQPQHF
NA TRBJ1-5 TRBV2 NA TGTGCCAGCAATTTGGCGGCTGGGAATCAGCCCCAGCATTTT CASNLAAGNQPQHF
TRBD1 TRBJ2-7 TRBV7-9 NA TGTGCCAGCAGCGGGACAGGGAGGTACGAGCAGTACTTC CASSGTGRYEQYF
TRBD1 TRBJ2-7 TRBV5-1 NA TGCGCCAGCAATCCGGACAGGGAAGGCGAGCAGTACTTC CASNPDREGEQYF
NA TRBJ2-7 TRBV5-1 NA TGCGCCAGCCGGAGGGACGAATCCTACGAGCAGTACTTC CASRRDESYEQYF
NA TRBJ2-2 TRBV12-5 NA TGTGCTAGTGGTTTGGTACCCGCCGGCACCGGGGAGCTGTTTTTT CASGLVPAGTGELFF
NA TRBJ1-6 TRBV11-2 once TGTGCCAGCAGCTTAGATTCCCTAGTGGATTCACCCCTCCACTTT CASSLDSLVDSPLHF
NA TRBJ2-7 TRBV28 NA TGTGCCAGCTTCACTGCGGGCTCCTACGAGCAGTACTTC CASFTAGSYEQYF